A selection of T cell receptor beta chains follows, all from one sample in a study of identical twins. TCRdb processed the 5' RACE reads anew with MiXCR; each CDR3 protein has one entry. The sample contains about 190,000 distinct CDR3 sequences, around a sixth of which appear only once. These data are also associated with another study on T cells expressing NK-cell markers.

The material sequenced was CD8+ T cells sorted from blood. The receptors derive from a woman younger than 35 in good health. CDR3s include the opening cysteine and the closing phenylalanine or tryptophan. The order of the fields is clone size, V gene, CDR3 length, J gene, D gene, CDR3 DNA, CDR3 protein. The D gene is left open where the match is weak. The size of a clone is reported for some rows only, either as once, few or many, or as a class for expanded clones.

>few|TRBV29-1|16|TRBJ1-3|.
TGCAGCGCTGCGGGCGGGAACCAGTTCTCTGGAAACACCATATATTTT
CSAAGGNQFSGNTIYF
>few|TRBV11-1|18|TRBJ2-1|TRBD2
TGTGCCAGCAGCCCGGGGACTAGCGGGAGGGCCGCCTACAATGAGCAGTTCTTC
CASSPGTSGRAAYNEQFF
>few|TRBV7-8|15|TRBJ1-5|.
TGTGCCAGCAGCCAACACCGGGACAGCAATCAGCCCCAGCATTTT
CASSQHRDSNQPQHF
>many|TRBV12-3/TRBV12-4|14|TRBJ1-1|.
TGTGCCAGCAGTTTAGATCCGTCGGGAGCTTGGGCTTTCTTT
CASSLDPSGAWAFF
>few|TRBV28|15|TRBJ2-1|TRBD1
TGTGCCAGCAGTTTACCCGGGACAGTAGGGGGTGAGCAGTTCTTC
CASSLPGTVGGEQFF
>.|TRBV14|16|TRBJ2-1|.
TGTGCCAGCAGCCACTTGAGGGGGGGCTCCTACAATGAGCAGTTCTTC
CASSHLRGGSYNEQFF
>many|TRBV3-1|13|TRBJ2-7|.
TGTGCCAGCAGCCCTAACGAGGACGCCGAGCAGTACTTC
CASSPNEDAEQYF
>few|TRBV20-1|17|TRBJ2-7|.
TGCAGTGCTAGAGATTCGGGTGGTGGCAGGACGATCTACGAGCAGTACTTC
CSARDSGGGRTIYEQYF
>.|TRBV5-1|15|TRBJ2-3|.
TGCGCCAGCAGCTTGAGAGGTTCTAGCACAGATACGCAGTATTTT
CASSLRGSSTDTQYF
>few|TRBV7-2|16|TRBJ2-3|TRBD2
TGTGCCAGCAGCTTAGACTGGACTAGCGGCACAGATACGCAGTATTTT
CASSLDWTSGTDTQYF
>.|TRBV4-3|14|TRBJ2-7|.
TGCGCCAGCAGTCAGGAGGGGGGGGCCTACGAGCAGTACTTC
CASSQEGGAYEQYF
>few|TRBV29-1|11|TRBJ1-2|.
TGCAGCGTCGGGTCTGGTGTTGGCTACACCTTC
CSVGSGVGYTF
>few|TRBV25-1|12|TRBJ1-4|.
TGTGCCAGCAGTGAGGCAGATGAAAAACTGTTTTTT
CASSEADEKLFF
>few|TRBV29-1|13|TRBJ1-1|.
TGCAGCGTGGAAAGGACAGAGAACACTGAAGCTTTCTTT
CSVERTENTEAFF
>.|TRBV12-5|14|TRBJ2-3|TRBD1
TGTGCTAGTGGGGGACAGGGGAGCACAGATACGCAGTATTTT
CASGGQGSTDTQYF
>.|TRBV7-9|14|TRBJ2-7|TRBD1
TGTGCCAGCAGCGCCCGGACAGGGGATTACGAGCAGTACTTC
CASSARTGDYEQYF
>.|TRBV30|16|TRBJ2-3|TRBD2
TGTGCCTGGAGTGTAGGGCGGGAGGGCGTCACAGATACGCAGTATTTT
CAWSVGREGVTDTQYF
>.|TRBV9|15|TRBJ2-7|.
TGTGCCAGCAGCGGTTCGACAGTGGGGACGGACGAGCAGTACTTC
CASSGSTVGTDEQYF
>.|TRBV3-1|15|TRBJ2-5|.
TGTGCCAGCAGCCAAGGATTAACCAACCAAGAGACCCAGTACTTC
CASSQGLTNQETQYF
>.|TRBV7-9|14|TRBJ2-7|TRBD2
TGTGCCAGCAGCTTCCCCGGGGGGGGTGACGAGCAGTACTTC
CASSFPGGGDEQYF
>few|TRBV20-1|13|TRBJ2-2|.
TGCAGTGCTAGAGAGCTTAACACCGGGGAGCTGTTTTTT
CSARELNTGELFF
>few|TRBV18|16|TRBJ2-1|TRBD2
TGTGCCAGCTCACCACTCGGGGGGGCCTCCTACAATGAGCAGTTCTTC
CASSPLGGASYNEQFF
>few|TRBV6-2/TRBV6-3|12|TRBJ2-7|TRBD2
TGTGCCAGCAGTTCCGGGACTAGGGAATATGGCTTC
CASSSGTREYGF
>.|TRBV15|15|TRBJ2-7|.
TGTGCCACCAGCAGAGCTGAGCGAACCCCCCACGAGCAGTACTTC
CATSRAERTPHEQYF
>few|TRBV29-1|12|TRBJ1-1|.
TGCAGCGTTGGGTCAGGGTTCACTGAAGCTTTCTTT
CSVGSGFTEAFF
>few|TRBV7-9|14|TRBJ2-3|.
TGTGCCAGCAGCTTATTTGGAGAGACAGATACGCAGTATTTT
CASSLFGETDTQYF
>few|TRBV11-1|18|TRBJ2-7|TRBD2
TGTGCCAGCGAGCCTAGCCAGTTAGCGGGAGGGCCGACCTACGAGCAGTACTTC
CASEPSQLAGGPTYEQYF
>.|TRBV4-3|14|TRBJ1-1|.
TGCGCCAGCAGCCCCGAGGTGAGGGCACCTGAAGCTTTCTTT
CASSPEVRAPEAFF
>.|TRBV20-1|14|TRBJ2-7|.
TGCAGTGCTAGAGATCGAGGGGGGGCTTACGAGCAGTACTTC
CSARDRGGAYEQYF
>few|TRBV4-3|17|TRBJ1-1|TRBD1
TGCGCCAGCAGCCAAGATCGTGCATCGGGGCTGGACAGGGAAGCTTTCTTT
CASSQDRASGLDREAFF
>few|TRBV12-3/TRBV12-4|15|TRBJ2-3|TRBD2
TGTGCCAGCAGTCCCGGACTAGCGGCTCGTGATACGCAGTATTTT
CASSPGLAARDTQYF
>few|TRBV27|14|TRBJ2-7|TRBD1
TGTGCCAGCAGGACAGGACAGGAGAAGGTTCGGCAGTACTTC
CASRTGQEKVRQYF
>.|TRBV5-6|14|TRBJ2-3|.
TGTGCCAGCAGCTTGAGTCAGCGCACAGATACGCAGTATTTT
CASSLSQRTDTQYF
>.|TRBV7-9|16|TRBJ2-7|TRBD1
TGTGCCAGCAGCGCCTCGACAGGGCCGAGGGCGTACGAGCAGTACTTC
CASSASTGPRAYEQYF
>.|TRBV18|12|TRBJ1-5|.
TGTGCCAGCTCACCTGGGGATCAGCCCCAGCATTTT
CASSPGDQPQHF
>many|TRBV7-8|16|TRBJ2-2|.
TGTGCCAGCAGCTTAGTGGGGAACGGTGGCACCGGGGAGCTGTTTTTT
CASSLVGNGGTGELFF
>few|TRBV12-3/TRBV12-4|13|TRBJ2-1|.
TGTGCCAGCCTTCCTCCAGACTACAATGAGCAGTTCTTC
CASLPPDYNEQFF
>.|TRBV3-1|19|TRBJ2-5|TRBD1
TGTGCCAGCAGCCAATACCCGGGACAGGGGGCGGGGCACGAAGAGACCCAGTACTTC
CASSQYPGQGAGHEETQYF
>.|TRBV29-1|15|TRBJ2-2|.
TGCAGCGTTGAAGTTAGGCAGGGAAACACCGGGGAGCTGTTTTTT
CSVEVRQGNTGELFF
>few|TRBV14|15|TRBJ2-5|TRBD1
TGTGCCAGCAGCCAAGAAGGGGGCCTTCAAGAGACCCAGTACTTC
CASSQEGGLQETQYF
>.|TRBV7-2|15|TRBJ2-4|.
TGTGCCAGCAGCTCTAACAGAGGTTCTGCAAACATTCAGTACTTC
CASSSNRGSANIQYF
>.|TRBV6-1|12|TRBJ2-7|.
TGTGCCAGCAGTGAAGTCCCATACGAGCAGTACTTC
CASSEVPYEQYF
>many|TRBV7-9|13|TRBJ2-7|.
TGTGCCAGCAGCTTCCCGGAGACGAGGGAGCAGTACTTC
CASSFPETREQYF
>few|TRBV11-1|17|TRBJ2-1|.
TGTGCCAGCAGCTTCAAGGGGCCCGGGGGCTCCTACAATGAGCAGTTCTTC
CASSFKGPGGSYNEQFF
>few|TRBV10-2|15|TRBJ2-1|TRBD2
TGCGCCAGCAGTGATTCACTAGCGGGGCACAATGAGCAGTTCTTC
CASSDSLAGHNEQFF
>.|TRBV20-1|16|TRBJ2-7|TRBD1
TGCAGTGCTAGACCCTCCCCGGGACAGGGACCCTACGAGCAGTACTTC
CSARPSPGQGPYEQYF